This T cell receptor beta chain originates from a study of OX40 agonist ivuxolimab in advanced cancers. Study-wide background: Clinicians treated patients with ivuxolimab, an agonistic anti-OX40 (CD134) antibody.

With 0 bases removed from V and 5 bases from J, the gap between germline ends came to 8 bases. This CDR3 comprises 13 residues. Germline CDR1 is SQVTM and CDR2 is ANQGSEA. Some clones are missing from TCRdb's copy, which holds only in-frame ones; the method was immunoSEQ multiplex PCR. The sample consists of approximately 66,000 clones, 75% to 90% of them appearing once. The chain links TRBV29-1 to TRBJ2-1, with D unclear. This sample comprised CD4+ or CD8+ T cells sorted from blood, obtained in a trial of the OX40 agonist ivuxolimab. The sequence was collected from an adult with an advanced solid tumor such as melanoma, head and neck, liver or kidney cancer. CDR3 in amino acids: CSVEDRLHNEQFF. In DNA, the CDR3 is TGCAGCGTTGAAGATCGACTGCACAATGAGCAGTTCTTC.